The present entry profiles one TCR beta chain with its context. Its antigen is still unknown. Per-base qualities were not stored, and no clone one base away is much larger. The data originate from a study of blood T cells in healthy people across ages (dated by TCRdb to the mid-2010s). Study-wide context: Template switching captured roughly one uniquely barcoded TCR beta cDNA molecule per two T cells in model experiments. The donors were divided into four age groups: young (average approximately 16 years), middle-aged (approximately 39), aged (about 60) and long-lived (more than 75). Using deep sequencing normalized with unique cDNA molecular identifiers, the study measured how TCR beta repertoire diversity changes with age. To avoid experimental bias, donors of different ages were distributed randomly across sequencing lanes. For two donors (one aged 18 to 30 and one aged 80 or older), the study analyzed two additional independent replicas of 1 million unique cDNA reads from the same blood draw.

The full study reports these points: Estimates of total diversity based on one million sequenced T cells were considered lower bounds and underestimates. Because the CMV infection status of the donors was unknown, age-related changes in expanded clonotypes may potentially have been confounded. Observed TCR beta diversity per million T cells fell roughly linearly with age, and a significant reduction was already apparent by age around 44. Conclusive comparison of naive and antigen-experienced compartments was prevented by the profiling of bulk unsorted PBMCs. The long-lived group showed more naive CD4+ T cells, fewer expanded clones and increased TCR diversity than the aged group, suggesting age selection. The percentage of naive T cells measured by flow cytometry correlated strongly with observed TCR beta diversity.

The donors were some 36 Caucasian individuals from Russia, aged 6 to 90 years, who were systemically healthy. About 10 milliliters of peripheral blood were collected from each donor into EDTA-treated Vacutainer tubes. Ficoll-Paque density-gradient centrifugation was used to isolate PBMCs, with at least 6.5 million per sample. Total RNA was extracted from PBMCs with Trizol reagent, with at least 6 micrograms obtained per sample. The percentages of naive CD45RAhigh/CD27high T cells were determined by flow cytometry on a PBMC aliquot from every donor. Compared with germline, V lacks 4 bases and J lacks 5 bases; bases without a gene match: 11. The CDR3 contains 16 residues, cysteine and phenylalanine counted. This entry keeps only the CDR3 DNA: 48 bases, framed from base 1. The germline V gene (reference sequence) specifies MNHNY as CDR1 and SVGAGI as CDR2. Libraries came from 5' RACE. The reads were generated on an Illumina HiSeq 2500. A second PCR of roughly 7 to 12 cycles was run with a J-beta primer mix and a sample-barcoded 5' primer. A template-switch 5' adaptor carrying 12 random nucleotides introduced a unique molecular identifier onto each TCR beta cDNA molecule. Each sample yielded at least 3 million CDR3-containing paired-end reads. All of the RNA was converted into first-strand cDNA using the Mint cDNA synthesis kit, with a TRBC-specific oligonucleotide serving as the primer. After uracil-DNA glycosylase treatment, a first 18-cycle PCR used universal primers M1SS and BC2_uni_R on all cDNA. As for how the authors treated the data: Each sample was normalized by randomly selecting 1 million high-quality reads, each carrying a distinct molecular identifier. Reads sharing molecular identifiers were discarded rather than binned into consensus sequences. MiTCR, with a Q25 quality threshold and the strictest error-elimination algorithm, was used for CDR3 identification, clonotype clustering and error correction. A nonparametric unseen species model with Euler transformation was used to estimate a lower bound on total TCR beta diversity. Starting from the raw public reads, TCRdb applied fastp trimming at Q25, assembled clones with MiXCR and retained in-frame beta chains. Identical CDR3 protein sequences are pooled into one entry, listed with their most common genes and DNA. TCRdb, rather than the study authors, made the V and J calls. Present in this sample are 1.5 million to 1.8 million distinct CDR3 sequences, roughly 43% of which were seen just once. The ten largest clonotypes hold approximately 4.1% of the sample.

The sample comprised blood. The sequence joins TRBV6-6 to TRBJ1-1; the central 9 bases match TRBD1. This clonotype was obtained from a woman aged 18-30 years in good health. The CDR3: CASSSSRGTGSTEAFF. The DNA sequence reads TGTGCCAGCAGTTCTTCAAGGGGGACAGGGTCTACTGAAGCTTTCTTT.